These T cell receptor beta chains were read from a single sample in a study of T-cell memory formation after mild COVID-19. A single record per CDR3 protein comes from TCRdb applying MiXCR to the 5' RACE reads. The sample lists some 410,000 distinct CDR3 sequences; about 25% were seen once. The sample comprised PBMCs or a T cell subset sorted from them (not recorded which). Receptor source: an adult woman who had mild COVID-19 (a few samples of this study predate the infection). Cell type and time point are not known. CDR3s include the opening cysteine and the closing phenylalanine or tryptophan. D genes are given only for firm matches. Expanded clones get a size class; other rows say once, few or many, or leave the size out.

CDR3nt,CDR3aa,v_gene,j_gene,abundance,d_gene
TGTGCCAGCAGCCCCTCTTTGGAAGTGAACACTGAAGCTTTCTTT,CASSPSLEVNTEAFF,TRBV7-8,TRBJ1-1,.,.
TGCGCCAGTAGACTTGGTTACCGGGCTGCCGGGGGGGTCACAGATACGCAGTATTTT,CASRLGYRAAGGVTDTQYF,TRBV5-1,TRBJ2-3,.,TRBD2
TGCAGTGCTAGAGATCGGCGGGGGCCTAGCACAGATACGCAGTATTTT,CSARDRRGPSTDTQYF,TRBV20-1,TRBJ2-3,.,.
TGTGCCAGCCTGGGCAGCGGGAGGTACAATGAGCAGTTCTTC,CASLGSGRYNEQFF,TRBV6-5,TRBJ2-1,few,TRBD2
TGTGCCAGCAGCTTGGAGTCGGAGGGGTACCAAGAGACCCAGTACTTC,CASSLESEGYQETQYF,TRBV5-6,TRBJ2-5,few,.
TGTGCCAGCAGTCGGGACAGCTCGAATTCACCCCTCCACTTT,CASSRDSSNSPLHF,TRBV7-2,TRBJ1-6,.,TRBD1
TGTGCCAGCAGCGACAGGGTCTCACTGAACACTGAGGCTTTCTTT,CASSDRVSLNTEAFF,TRBV2,TRBJ1-1,.,TRBD1
TGTGCCAGCAGCTTGGGTTCTAGCGGGAGGGAGGACAATGAGCAGTTCTTC,CASSLGSSGREDNEQFF,TRBV7-9,TRBJ2-1,.,TRBD2
TGTGCCACCAGTGCCCCGGACAGGACGAACACCGGGGAGCTGTTTTTT,CATSAPDRTNTGELFF,TRBV24-1,TRBJ2-2,.,TRBD1
TGTGCCAGCAGTTTGACGACAGGAAGGGAGCAGTTCTTC,CASSLTTGREQFF,TRBV7-9,TRBJ2-1,.,.
TGTGCCAGCAGGTCTCGGACCGGCAGGGATACGCAGTATTTT,CASRSRTGRDTQYF,TRBV7-8,TRBJ2-3,few,.
TGTGCCAGCAGCCGACAGAGAGAGGCACCCCTCCACTTT,CASSRQREAPLHF,TRBV12-3/TRBV12-4,TRBJ1-6,.,.
TGTGCCAGCAGTGCCCGACAGGGGTTTCTCTATGGCTACACCTTC,CASSARQGFLYGYTF,TRBV6-1,TRBJ1-2,.,TRBD1
TGTGCCAGCAGTTACTCGGACGGTTCCTACGAGCAGTACTTC,CASSYSDGSYEQYF,TRBV6-2/TRBV6-3,TRBJ2-7,.,.
TGTGCCAGCACCCTACCGGGACTTTTGGTGAATGAGCAGTTCTTC,CASTLPGLLVNEQFF,TRBV7-2,TRBJ2-1,.,.
TGTGCCAGCAGCAAAGTGAACACTGAAGCTTTCTTT,CASSKVNTEAFF,TRBV3-1,TRBJ1-1,few,.
TGTGCCAGCAGTTATTCGGTAGCGGGATTATACAATGAGCAGTTCTTC,CASSYSVAGLYNEQFF,TRBV6-2/TRBV6-3,TRBJ2-1,.,TRBD2
TGTGCCAGCAGCTTGAGAGGCCTGTGGTACGAGCAGTACTTC,CASSLRGLWYEQYF,TRBV3-1,TRBJ2-7,few,.
TGCAGCGTTCTACGCAGGGATCTTAATGAAAAACTGTTTTTT,CSVLRRDLNEKLFF,TRBV29-1,TRBJ1-4,.,.
TGCAGCGTTGAAGTGGGCCCCAGACAGGGTAGTTCCTACGAGCAGTACTTC,CSVEVGPRQGSSYEQYF,TRBV29-1,TRBJ2-7,.,TRBD1
TGTGCCAGCAGCTCTAGGGGCCTGAGGAATGAGCAGTTCTTC,CASSSRGLRNEQFF,TRBV13,TRBJ2-1,.,.
TGCGCCAGCAGCCAAGATATGTCAGCCTACGAGCAGTACTTC,CASSQDMSAYEQYF,TRBV4-1,TRBJ2-7,few,.
TGCGCCAGCAGCTTGGTATACAGTGAGCATGAGCAGTTCTTC,CASSLVYSEHEQFF,TRBV5-1,TRBJ2-1,.,.
TGTGCCAGCAGCCCGGGACAGTCTAACTATGGCTACACCTTC,CASSPGQSNYGYTF,TRBV4-2,TRBJ1-2,many,TRBD1
TGTGCCAGCAGCTTAGCAGTTGGGTACTACGAGCAGTACTTC,CASSLAVGYYEQYF,TRBV7-9,TRBJ2-7,.,.
TGTGCCAGCGCAGACCCGGGACTAGCAATCTACGAGCAGTACTTC,CASADPGLAIYEQYF,TRBV6-2/TRBV6-3,TRBJ2-7,few,TRBD2
TGTGCCAGCAGTTCCGACACGGATGATGGCTACACCTTC,CASSSDTDDGYTF,TRBV2,TRBJ1-2,.,.
TGCGCCAGCAGCCGGAGACAGGCCGGGTCACCCCTCCACTTT,CASSRRQAGSPLHF,TRBV5-1,TRBJ1-6,.,.
TGTGCCACCCGAGTGTTCCGGGACACTGAAGCTTTCTTT,CATRVFRDTEAFF,TRBV12-3/TRBV12-4,TRBJ1-1,few,.
TGTGCCAGCAGCCCCTCTCTGGCCGGGGAGCTGTTTTTT,CASSPSLAGELFF,TRBV7-9,TRBJ2-2,few,.
TGCAGTGCTAGGGCGGGAGCCACCTACAATGAGCAGTTCTTC,CSARAGATYNEQFF,TRBV20-1,TRBJ2-1,once,TRBD2
TGTGCCAGCAGTATTGGGTGGAACACTGAAGCTTTCTTT,CASSIGWNTEAFF,TRBV2,TRBJ1-1,few,.
TGTGCCACCTCCCCGGACTGGGGGGGGAATGAGCAGTTCTTC,CATSPDWGGNEQFF,TRBV24-1,TRBJ2-1,few,TRBD2
TGTGCCAGCACACTACCCGACAGGGGGAATGAGCAGTTCTTC,CASTLPDRGNEQFF,TRBV6-2/TRBV6-3,TRBJ2-1,.,TRBD1
TGTGCCTCGATTGACGGGAACACCGGGGAGCTGTTTTTT,CASIDGNTGELFF,TRBV30,TRBJ2-2,.,.
TGTGCCAGCAGCTCGGGACTAGCGGGAGGGTGGAACGAGCAGTACTTC,CASSSGLAGGWNEQYF,TRBV7-2,TRBJ2-7,.,TRBD2
TGTGCCAGCAGCTACCCTCGGGGGGCTCCCTACGAGCAGTACTTC,CASSYPRGAPYEQYF,TRBV7-9,TRBJ2-7,few,.
TGCAGTGCTACGAAGCGGGGGAGCACAGATACGCAGTATTTT,CSATKRGSTDTQYF,TRBV20-1,TRBJ2-3,.,TRBD2
TGCGCCAGCAGCCAGACCTCGGACACCGGGGAGCTGTTTTTT,CASSQTSDTGELFF,TRBV5-1,TRBJ2-2,.,.
TGTGCCAGCAGCCAAGAGCCAGCGGGGGCCTACAATGAGCAGTTCTTC,CASSQEPAGAYNEQFF,TRBV3-1,TRBJ2-1,.,TRBD2
TGTGCCAGCAGTTCACCGACTAGCGGGAGAGGTAATGAGCAGTTCTTC,CASSSPTSGRGNEQFF,TRBV27,TRBJ2-1,.,TRBD2
TGTGCCAGCAGTTTATCGGAGGACACAGCTAACTATGGCTACATCTTC,CASSLSEDTANYGYIF,TRBV27,TRBJ1-2,.,.
TGTGCCATCGGGGAGGGTGGCGACGAGCAGTACTTC,CAIGEGGDEQYF,TRBV10-3,TRBJ2-7,.,TRBD2
TGTGCCAGCAGTGGCGGAAGCTCCTACGAGCAGTACTTC,CASSGGSSYEQYF,TRBV27,TRBJ2-7,.,.
TGTGCCAGCAGTTACTCCAATTCTGGAAACACCATATATTTT,CASSYSNSGNTIYF,TRBV6-5,TRBJ1-3,.,.
TGCAGCGTTCCGACGTGGGTCGAGTCTGGCTACACCTTC,CSVPTWVESGYTF,TRBV29-1,TRBJ1-2,.,.
TGTGCCAGCAGCGAGCAGGGATTCAGTACCCTCTCCTACAATGAGCAGTTCTTC,CASSEQGFSTLSYNEQFF,TRBV6-5,TRBJ2-1,few,.
TGTGCCAGCAGTCCGACCGGCCAAGGGGCACCTGAAGCTTTCTTT,CASSPTGQGAPEAFF,TRBV12-3/TRBV12-4,TRBJ1-1,few,.
TGTGCCAGCAGAGACAGGGACGGTCGGTACTTC,CASRDRDGRYF,TRBV2,TRBJ2-7,.,TRBD1
TGTGCCATCAGTGAGTCGGGGCCCTACGAGCAGTACTTC,CAISESGPYEQYF,TRBV10-3,TRBJ2-7,few,.
TGCGCCAGCAGCCTAACCGGGTCCGGGGATCCCTACGAGCAGTACTTC,CASSLTGSGDPYEQYF,TRBV5-1,TRBJ2-7,.,.
TGCAGTGCTAGGCCAGTTGTATTGACCGGGGAGCTGTTTTTT,CSARPVVLTGELFF,TRBV20-1,TRBJ2-2,.,.
TGTGCCAGCGTCCTACTAGCGGGAGTCCCCGGTGAGCAGTTCTTC,CASVLLAGVPGEQFF,TRBV12-3/TRBV12-4,TRBJ2-1,many,TRBD2
TGTGCCAGCAGCCCAAACCCCTGGGAGCAGTTCTTC,CASSPNPWEQFF,TRBV7-9,TRBJ2-1,few,.
TGTGCCAGCAGCTTATCCTCAAAGGGACTAGCGGGAGGGCCAGGAGAGACCCAGTACTTC,CASSLSSKGLAGGPGETQYF,TRBV7-8,TRBJ2-5,few,TRBD2
TGTGCCAGCAGCGTAGCGGGGGTAAAAAGCTACAATGAGCAGTTCTTC,CASSVAGVKSYNEQFF,TRBV5-4,TRBJ2-1,.,TRBD2